The 30 T cell receptor beta chains listed next were all sequenced from one sample in a study of cytomegalovirus exposure and HLA in healthy donors. PCR primers comprised 60 Vbeta and 13 Jbeta primers. TCRdb's table, derived via immunoSEQ multiplex PCR, lists solely in-frame clones and lacks some. With 45,000 or so clones in the sample, the ten largest clones hold about 17%. Sequenced: PBMCs. The source of these receptors is a male donor in good health and CMV-seronegative.

The chain is built from TRBV30 and TRBJ2-5, with 7 bases matching TRBD1. Germline values: CDR1 GTSNPN, CDR2 SVGIG (reference sequence). This CDR3 has 15 residues. V dropped 0 bases and J dropped 2; count of bases not matched to a gene: 6. The CDR3 spells CAWSVQWDRQETQYF. CDR3 bases: TGTGCCTGGAGTGTACAGTGGGACAGACAAGAGACCCAGTACTTC.

The rearrangement links TRBV2 to TRBJ1-2, with D tentatively TRBD1 (5 bases). The CDR3 sequence is 13 residues long. Deletions cut 6 bases from V and 4 bases from J, with 12 bases between. Germline V gene lookup returns CDR1 SNHLY and CDR2 FYNNEI. The CDR3 protein is CASSSTGPYGYTF. CDR3 coding DNA: TGTGCCAGCAGCAGCACAGGCCCCTATGGCTACACCTTC.

This chain uses TRBV7-9 with TRBJ1-2; D remains ambiguous. The V gene's germline CDR1 is SEHNR and CDR2 FQNEAQ (reference sequence). Trimming pared 5 bases from V and 3 bases from J, leaving 16 bases between. The CDR3 is made up of 15 amino acids. CDR3 in amino acids: CASSPGTRLDYGYTF. CDR3 DNA sequence: TGTGCCAGCAGCCCGGGAACCCGATTGGACTATGGCTACACCTTC.

The chain has TRBV30 and TRBJ1-2; possible D gene TRBD1, 5 bases. The germline V and J ends were trimmed by 3 bases and 0 bases, with 14 bases remaining between them. This CDR3 contains 15 residues. Germline V lookup: CDR1 GTSNPN, CDR2 SVGIG (reference sequence). The CDR3 sequence is CAWRAGPLANYGYTF. In DNA, the CDR3 is TGTGCCTGGAGAGCAGGGCCGTTAGCTAACTATGGCTACACCTTC.

The chain uses TRBV18 and TRBJ1-3; 8 positions match TRBD1. This CDR3 spans 14 amino acids. Germline V gives CDR1 KGHSH, CDR2 LQKENI. The trim removed 1 base at V and 9 bases at J, leaving 5 bases unmatched. The CDR3 nucleotides are TGTGCCAGCTCACCACGGGGACAGGATGGCACCATATATTTT. Translated: CASSPRGQDGTIYF.

The rearrangement joins TRBV28 to TRBJ1-6; D gene uncertain. Germline CDR1 MDHEN, CDR2 SYDVKM. The CDR3 runs 16 residues. With 2 bases removed from V and 3 bases from J, the gap between germline ends came to 11 bases. Here the CDR3 DNA reads TGTGCCAGCAGTTTAGCGGGGATGGGCTATAATTCACCCCTCCACTTT. Residues: CASSLAGMGYNSPLHF. The complete variable domain, with remaining parts taken from reference TRBV28 and TRBJ1-6, reads DVKVTQSSRYLVKRTGEKVFLECVQDMDHENMFWYRQDPGLGLRLIYFSYDVKMKEKGDIPEGYSVSREKKERFSLILESASTNQTSMYLCASSLAGMGYNSPLHFGNGTRLTVT.

The J gene is TRBJ2-5, the V gene TRBV6-5, with TRBD1 matching over 7 bases. The germline V gene has CDR1 MNHEY and CDR2 SVGAGI. The CDR3 extends over 15 amino acids. V trimming: 0 bases; J trimming: 5 bases; junction bases outside the gene matches: 6. The CDR3, as DNA: TGTGCCAGCAGTTACTCGCCACAGGGGTTTGAGACCCAGTACTTC. Translating it yields CASSYSPQGFETQYF.

The chain combines TRBV11-2 with TRBJ1-6; D unclear. The CDR3 totals 14 residues. Germline-derived CDR1 and CDR2 are SGHAT and FQNNGV. The V end lost 5 bases, the J end lost 9 bases, and 14 bases lay between the germline ends. The CDR3 loop reads CASSPEGTGSPLHF. CDR3 DNA: TGTGCCAGCAGCCCTGAAGGCACGGGTTCACCCCTCCACTTT.

The V and J genes are TRBV30 and TRBJ1-3, with TRBD1 matching 11 bases. This CDR3 contains 14 residues. CDR1 GTSNPN and CDR2 SVGIG come from the germline V gene (reference sequence). V shed 4 bases and J 9 bases; nucleotides not matched to a gene: 8. The CDR3 sequence is CAWIPDRGRGTIYF. CDR3 sequence (DNA): TGTGCCTGGATACCGGACAGGGGGCGCGGCACCATATATTTT.

The chain has TRBV6-6 and TRBJ2-1, with TRBD2 as a possible D gene (6 bases). There are 15 residues in the CDR3. Germline V gene sequence: CDR1 MNHNY, CDR2 SVGAGI (reference sequence). V was cut by 2 bases and J by 3 bases, with 11 bases left in between. The CDR3 DNA follows: TGTGCCAGCAGTTACGGTCGGGGAGGCTACAATGAGCAGTTCTTC. Its translation: CASSYGRGGYNEQFF.

V and J are TRBV14 and TRBJ1-6; TRBD1 might be the D (5 bases). Per the germline V gene, CDR1 is SGHDN and CDR2 is FVKESK. The ends were cut back, 0 bases at V and 4 bases at J, with 10 bases in the middle. This CDR3 region has 16 residues. CDR3 bases: TGTGCCAGCAGCCAAGATGCAAGGGGTTATAATTCACCCCTCCACTTT. This gives the protein CASSQDARGYNSPLHF.

The V call is TRBV6-5, the J call TRBJ1-1, with TRBD1 identical over 7 bases. CDR3 length equals 15 residues. With 6 bases clipped from V and 1 base from J, the junction kept 8 bases outside the gene matches. From germline, CDR1 is MNHEY and CDR2 SVGAGI. The chain's CDR3 is CASRTDRDPNTEAFF. CDR3 DNA sequence: TGTGCCAGCAGGACCGACAGGGACCCGAACACTGAAGCTTTCTTT.

The V and J genes are TRBV6-5 and TRBJ2-3; 12 bases are a match to TRBD2. The CDR3 extends over 16 amino acids. V lost 4 bases and J lost 11; bases outside the gene matches: 13. Germline CDR1 is MNHEY and CDR2 is SVGAGI. The CDR3 sequence is CASSSTSGGLRGRQYF. The CDR3 nucleotides read TGTGCCAGCAGTTCGACTAGCGGGGGTCTGAGGGGGCGGCAGTATTTT.

The chain uses TRBV6-5 and TRBJ2-1; 9 bases align to TRBD2. V shed 5 bases and J 4 bases; nucleotides not matched to a gene: 6. The CDR3 contains 15 residues. From germline, CDR1 is MNHEY and CDR2 SVGAGI. CDR3 nucleotides: TGTGCCAGCAGTAGTAGCGGGGGCTCTTACAATGAGCAGTTCTTC. This sequence encodes CASSSSGGSYNEQFF.

The rearrangement links TRBV4-1 to TRBJ1-5, with TRBD1 as a possible D gene (6 bases). The germline CDR1 and CDR2 sequences are MGHRA and YSYEKL. V lost 1 base and J 5 bases, leaving 15 bases between the germline ends. The CDR3 consists of 16 residues. The CDR3 bases are TGCGCCAGCAGCCAAGTCCGGGACAACAGGTATCAGCCCCAGCATTTT. As protein: CASSQVRDNRYQPQHF.

The V call is TRBV7-9, the J call TRBJ2-1, with 8 bases matching TRBD2. This CDR3 is 15 amino acids long. Germline assignment: CDR1 SEHNR and CDR2 FQNEAQ (reference sequence). V was pared by 1 base and J by 4 bases, with 3 bases of the junction left unmatched. Here the CDR3 reads CASSLGSGGYNEQFF. CDR3 nucleotides: TGTGCCAGCAGCTTAGGAAGCGGGGGATACAATGAGCAGTTCTTC.

The chain uses TRBV15 and TRBJ1-2, with a weak D call TRBD1 (5 bases). The CDR3 covers 15 residues. CDR1 LNHNV and CDR2 YYDKDF come from the germline V gene (reference sequence). The germline V and J ends were trimmed by 3 bases and 0 bases, with 11 bases remaining between them. CDR3 loop: CATSSLGGTNYGYTF. For the CDR3, the DNA is TGTGCCACCAGCAGTTTGGGGGGGACTAACTATGGCTACACCTTC.

The rearrangement links TRBV6-5 to TRBJ1-3; possibly TRBD1 for D (6 bases). Germline V lookup: CDR1 MNHEY, CDR2 SVGAGI. This CDR3 contains 15 residues. The V gene lost 2 bases and the J gene lost 3 bases, with 11 bases spanning the gap. The CDR3 region has the DNA TGTGCCAGCAGTTACAAGGGGGACGGTGGAAACACCATATATTTT. Amino acid sequence: CASSYKGDGGNTIYF.

The chain has TRBV14 and TRBJ2-5; 10 bases fit TRBD2. In germline, CDR1 is SGHDN, CDR2 FVKESK. CDR3 length: 17 amino acids. V was clipped by 1 base and J by 0 bases; unmatched bases: 5. The chain's CDR3 is CASSQVILAGNQETQYF. In nucleotides, the CDR3 is TGTGCCAGCAGCCAAGTTATACTAGCGGGGAACCAAGAGACCCAGTACTTC.

The rearrangement joins TRBV18 to TRBJ2-7, with 8 positions matching TRBD2. J lost 6 bases, V lost 2 bases, and 9 bases had no gene match. The CDR3 has 15 amino acids. The germline gives CDR1 KGHSH, CDR2 LQKENI. CDR3 region: CASSPTPGLGSEQYF. CDR3 sequence (DNA): TGTGCCAGCTCACCAACCCCGGGACTAGGTTCCGAGCAGTACTTC.

The chain has TRBV19 and TRBJ1-1, with 9 bases that match TRBD1. The V gene end was trimmed by 6 bases and the J gene end by 5 bases; junction bases not matched to a gene: 4. The CDR3 runs 13 residues. Germline V gene sequence: CDR1 LNHDA, CDR2 SQIVND (reference sequence). CDR3 bases: TGTGCCAGTAGCTCGGGGACAGGGACTGAAGCTTTCTTT. It specifies CASSSGTGTEAFF. Using reference TRBV19 and TRBJ1-1 for the parts outside the CDR3, the full variable domain is DGGITQSPKYLFRKEGQNVTLSCEQNLNHDAMYWYRQDPGQGLRLIYYSQIVNDFQKGDIAEGYSVSREKKESFPLTVTSAQKNPTAFYLCASSSGTGTEAFFGQGTRLTVV.

The rearrangement links TRBV11-2 to TRBJ2-7; 7 bases are a match to TRBD2. The trim removed 2 bases at V and 2 bases at J, leaving 0 bases unmatched. Germline CDR1 is SGHAT and CDR2 is FQNNGV. The CDR3 loop spans 13 amino acids. CDR3 protein: CASSLTSAYEQYF. The CDR3 DNA sequence: TGTGCCAGCAGCTTAACTAGCGCCTACGAGCAGTACTTC.

The chain links TRBV9 to TRBJ2-3; D gene unclear. This CDR3 contains 15 residues. Germline values: CDR1 SGDLS, CDR2 YYNGEE. The V end lost 0 bases, the J end lost 1 base, and 9 bases lay between the germline ends. The CDR3 spells CASSVDLGGTDTQYF. The DNA of the CDR3 is TGTGCCAGCAGCGTAGATCTAGGAGGCACAGATACGCAGTATTTT.

The chain is built from TRBV7-9 and TRBJ2-1, with no clear D. The CDR3 is 12 amino acids. The V and J ends lost 1 base and 8 bases respectively, with 6 bases between them. CDR1 is SEHNR, CDR2 FQNEAQ, per germline (reference sequence). The DNA for the CDR3 is TGTGCCAGCAGCTTAGGGTGGCATGAGCAGTTCTTC. This encodes CASSLGWHEQFF.

The V and J genes are TRBV30 and TRBJ2-1, with 12 positions matching TRBD2. Germline lookup yields CDR1 GTSNPN and CDR2 SVGIG (reference sequence). The J segment lost 7 bases and the V segment lost 3 bases, leaving 7 bases of the junction unmatched. CDR3 length: 15 amino acids. CDR3 sequence reads: CAWSGLAGPRNEQFF. The CDR3 region has the DNA TGTGCCTGGAGCGGACTAGCGGGGCCCCGGAATGAGCAGTTCTTC.

The chain uses TRBV7-9 and TRBJ1-5; D gene unclear. V lost 1 base to trimming and J lost 0 bases, with 7 bases between them. Germline CDR1 reads SEHNR; CDR2 reads FQNEAQ (reference sequence). The CDR3 consists of 15 residues. The CDR3 sequence: CASSLGGYSNQPQHF. In DNA form, the CDR3 reads TGTGCCAGCAGCTTAGGCGGTTATAGCAATCAGCCCCAGCATTTT. Full variable domain (rest looked up from reference TRBV7-9 and TRBJ1-5): DTGVSQNPRHKITKRGQNVTFRCDPISEHNRLYWYRQTLGQGPEFLTYFQNEAQLEKSRLLSDRFSAERPKGSFSTLEIQRTEQGDSAMYLCASSLGGYSNQPQHFGDGTRLSIL.

The V and J genes are TRBV7-2 and TRBJ2-7, with 10 bases lining up with TRBD2. CDR1 and CDR2 (germline): SGHTA, FQGNSA. This CDR3 contains 15 residues. V trimming: 5 bases; J trimming: 2 bases; junction bases outside the gene matches: 6. The CDR3 coding sequence is TGTGCCAGCAGCGTAGTAGCGGGGGGTACCTACGAGCAGTACTTC. It specifies CASSVVAGGTYEQYF.

The V call is TRBV10-2, the J call TRBJ1-2; D is unclear. The CDR3 is 14 amino acids. V lost 4 bases, J lost 3 bases, and 12 bases lay in between. The germline V gene encodes CDR1 WSHSY and CDR2 SAAADI. The CDR3 region has the DNA TGCGCCAGCAGTGGACGGAGCGGCGACTATGGCTACACCTTC. Protein: CASSGRSGDYGYTF.

The V call is TRBV7-9, the J call TRBJ2-5; TRBD1 is a possible D gene (6 bases). Deletions cut 5 bases from V and 4 bases from J, with 11 bases between. This CDR3 spans 13 amino acids. The V gene's germline CDR1 is SEHNR and CDR2 FQNEAQ (reference sequence). The CDR3: CASSPDSPETQYF. The DNA of the CDR3 is TGTGCCAGCAGCCCGGACAGTCCAGAGACCCAGTACTTC. The whole variable domain, filled in from reference TRBV7-9 and TRBJ2-5, reads DTGVSQNPRHKITKRGQNVTFRCDPISEHNRLYWYRQTLGQGPEFLTYFQNEAQLEKSRLLSDRFSAERPKGSFSTLEIQRTEQGDSAMYLCASSPDSPETQYFGPGTRLLVL.

The chain combines TRBV30 with TRBJ1-1, with D maybe TRBD1 (5 bases). V shed 0 bases and J shed 0 bases, with 17 bases lying between them. CDR1 is GTSNPN and CDR2 is SVGIG in the germline V gene (reference sequence). This CDR3 contains 17 residues. The CDR3 DNA reads TGTGCCTGGAGTGTAGACAGATTCACCACCATGAACACTGAAGCTTTCTTT. It translates to CAWSVDRFTTMNTEAFF.